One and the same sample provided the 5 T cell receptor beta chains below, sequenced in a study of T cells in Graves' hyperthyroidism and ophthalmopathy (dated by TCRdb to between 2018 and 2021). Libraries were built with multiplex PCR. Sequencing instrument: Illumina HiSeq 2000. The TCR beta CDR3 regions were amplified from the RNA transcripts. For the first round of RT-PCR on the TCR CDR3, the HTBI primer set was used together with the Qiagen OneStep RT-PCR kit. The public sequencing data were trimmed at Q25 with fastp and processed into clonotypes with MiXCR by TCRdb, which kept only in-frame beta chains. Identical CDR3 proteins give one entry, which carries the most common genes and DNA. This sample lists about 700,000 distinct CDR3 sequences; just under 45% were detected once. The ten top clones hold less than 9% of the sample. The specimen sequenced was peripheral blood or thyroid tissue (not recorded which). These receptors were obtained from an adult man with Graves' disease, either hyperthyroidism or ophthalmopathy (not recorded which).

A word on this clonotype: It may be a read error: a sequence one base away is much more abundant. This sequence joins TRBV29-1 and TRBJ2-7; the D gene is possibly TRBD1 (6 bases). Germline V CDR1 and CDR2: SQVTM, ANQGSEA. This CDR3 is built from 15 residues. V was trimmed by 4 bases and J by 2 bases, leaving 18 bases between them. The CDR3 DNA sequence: TGCAGCGTTGGACAACAGGGACGAGATCCCTACGAGCAGTACTTC. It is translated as CSVGQQGRDPYEQYF.

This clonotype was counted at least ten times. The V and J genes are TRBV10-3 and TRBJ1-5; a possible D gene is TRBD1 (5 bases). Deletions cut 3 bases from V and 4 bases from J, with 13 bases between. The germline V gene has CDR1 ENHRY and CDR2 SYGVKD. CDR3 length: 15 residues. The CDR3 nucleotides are TGTGCCATCAGTGAAGGTAGGGGTGCTAATCAGCCCCAGCATTTT. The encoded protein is CAISEGRGANQPQHF.

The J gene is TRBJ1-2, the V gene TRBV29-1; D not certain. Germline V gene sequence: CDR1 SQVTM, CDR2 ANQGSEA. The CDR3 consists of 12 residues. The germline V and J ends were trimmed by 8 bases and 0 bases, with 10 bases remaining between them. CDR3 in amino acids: CSPENTNYGYTF. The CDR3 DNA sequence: TGCAGCCCGGAGAATACTAACTATGGCTACACCTTC.

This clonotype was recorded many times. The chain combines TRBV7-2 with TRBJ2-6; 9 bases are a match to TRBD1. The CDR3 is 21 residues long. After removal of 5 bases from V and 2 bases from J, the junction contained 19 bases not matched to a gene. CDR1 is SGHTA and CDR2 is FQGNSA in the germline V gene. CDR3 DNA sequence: TGTGCCAGCAGCGCCGTCCCGGGACAGGGATCGGTCCGGCCTGGGGCCAACGTCCTGACTTTC. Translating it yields CASSAVPGQGSVRPGANVLTF.

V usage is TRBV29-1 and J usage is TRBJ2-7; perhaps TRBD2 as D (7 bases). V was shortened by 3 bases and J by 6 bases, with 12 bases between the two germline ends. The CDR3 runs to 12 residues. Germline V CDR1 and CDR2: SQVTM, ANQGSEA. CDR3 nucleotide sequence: TGCAGCGTTGATCGAGGGGGGGGCGAGCAGTACTTC. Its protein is CSVDRGGGEQYF.